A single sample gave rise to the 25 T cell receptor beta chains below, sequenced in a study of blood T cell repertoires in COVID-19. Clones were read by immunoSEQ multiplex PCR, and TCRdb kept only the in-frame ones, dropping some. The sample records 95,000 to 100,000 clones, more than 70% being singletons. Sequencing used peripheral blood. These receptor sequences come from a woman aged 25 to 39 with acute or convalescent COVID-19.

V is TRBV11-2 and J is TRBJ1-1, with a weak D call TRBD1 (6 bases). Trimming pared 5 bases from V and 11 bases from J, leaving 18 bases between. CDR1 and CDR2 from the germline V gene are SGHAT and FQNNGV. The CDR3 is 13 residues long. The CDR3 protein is CASSKEGVLGAFF. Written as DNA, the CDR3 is TGTGCCAGCAGCAAAGAGGGGGTGTTGGGGGCTTTCTTT.

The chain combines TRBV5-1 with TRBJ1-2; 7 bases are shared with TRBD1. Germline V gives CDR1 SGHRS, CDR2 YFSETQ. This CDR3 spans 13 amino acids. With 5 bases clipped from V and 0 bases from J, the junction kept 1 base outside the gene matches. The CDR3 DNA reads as TGCGCCAGCAGGACAGGGTCTAACTATGGCTACACCTTC. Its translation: CASRTGSNYGYTF.

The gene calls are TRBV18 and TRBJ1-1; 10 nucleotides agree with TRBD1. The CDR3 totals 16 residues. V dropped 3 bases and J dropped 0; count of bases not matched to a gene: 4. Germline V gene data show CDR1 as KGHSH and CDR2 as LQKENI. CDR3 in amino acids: CASSPGTGVLNTEAFF. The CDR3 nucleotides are TGTGCCAGCTCACCTGGGACAGGGGTGTTGAACACTGAAGCTTTCTTT.

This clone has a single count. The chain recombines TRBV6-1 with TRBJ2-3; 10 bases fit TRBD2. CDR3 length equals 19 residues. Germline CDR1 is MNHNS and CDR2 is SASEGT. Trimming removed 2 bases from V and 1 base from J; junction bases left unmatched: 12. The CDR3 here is CASSEFATLTSGGTDTQYF. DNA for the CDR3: TGTGCCAGCAGTGAATTCGCTACCCTAACTAGCGGGGGCACAGATACGCAGTATTTT.

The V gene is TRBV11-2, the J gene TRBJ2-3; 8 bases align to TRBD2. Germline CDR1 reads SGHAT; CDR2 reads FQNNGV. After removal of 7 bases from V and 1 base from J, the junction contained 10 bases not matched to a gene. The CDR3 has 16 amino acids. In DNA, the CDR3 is TGTGCCAGCACCGGACGGCCGGGGGGGCGCACAGATACGCAGTATTTT. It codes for CASTGRPGGRTDTQYF. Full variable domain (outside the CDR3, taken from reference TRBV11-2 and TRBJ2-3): EAGVAQSPRYKIIEKRQSVAFWCNPISGHATLYWYQQILGQGPKLLIQFQNNGVVDDSQLPKDRFSAERLKGVDSTLKIQPAKLEDSAVYLCASTGRPGGRTDTQYFGPGTRLTVL.

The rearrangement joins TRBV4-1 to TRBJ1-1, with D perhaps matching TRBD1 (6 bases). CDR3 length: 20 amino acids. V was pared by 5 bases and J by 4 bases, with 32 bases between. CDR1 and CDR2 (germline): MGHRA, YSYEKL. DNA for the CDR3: TGCGCCAGCAGCTTAAGTTCCCTACAGGGCCCCGTGGACCGGGGCACTGAAGCTTTCTTT. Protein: CASSLSSLQGPVDRGTEAFF.

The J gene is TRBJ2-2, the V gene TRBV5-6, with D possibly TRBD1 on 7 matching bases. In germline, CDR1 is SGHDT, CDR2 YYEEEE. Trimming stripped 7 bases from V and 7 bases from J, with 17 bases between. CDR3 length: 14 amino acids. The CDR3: CASRLEGAGGELFF. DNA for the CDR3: TGTGCCAGCCGGTTGGAGGGGGCTGGCGGGGAGCTGTTTTTT. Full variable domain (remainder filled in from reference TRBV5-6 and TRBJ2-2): DAGVTQSPTHLIKTRGQQVTLRCSPKSGHDTVSWYQQALGQGPQFIFQYYEEEERQRGNFPDRFSGHQFPNYSSELNVNALLLGDSALYLCASRLEGAGGELFFGEGSRLTVL.

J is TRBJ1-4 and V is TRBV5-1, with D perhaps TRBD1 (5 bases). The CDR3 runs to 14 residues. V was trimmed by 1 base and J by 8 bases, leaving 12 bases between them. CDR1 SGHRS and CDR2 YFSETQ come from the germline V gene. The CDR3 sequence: CASSLSQGKEKLFF. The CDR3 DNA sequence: TGCGCCAGCAGCTTGAGCCAGGGCAAGGAAAAACTGTTTTTT. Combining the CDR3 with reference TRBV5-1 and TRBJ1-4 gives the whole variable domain KAGVTQTPRYLIKTRGQQVTLSCSPISGHRSVSWYQQTPGQGLQFLFEYFSETQRNKGNFPGRFSGRQFSNSRSEMNVSTLELGDSALYLCASSLSQGKEKLFFGSGTQLSVL.

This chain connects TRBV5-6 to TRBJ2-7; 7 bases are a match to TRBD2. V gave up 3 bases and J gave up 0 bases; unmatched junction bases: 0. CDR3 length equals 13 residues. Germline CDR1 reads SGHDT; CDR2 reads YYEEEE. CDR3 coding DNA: TGTGCCAGCAGCTGGGGGGGCTCCTACGAGCAGTACTTC. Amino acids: CASSWGGSYEQYF.

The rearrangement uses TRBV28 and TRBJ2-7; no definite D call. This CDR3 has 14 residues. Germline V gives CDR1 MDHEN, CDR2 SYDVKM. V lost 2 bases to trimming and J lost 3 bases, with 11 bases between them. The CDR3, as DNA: TGTGCCAGCAGTTTACTAACAGACGACTACGAGCAGTACTTC. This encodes CASSLLTDDYEQYF.

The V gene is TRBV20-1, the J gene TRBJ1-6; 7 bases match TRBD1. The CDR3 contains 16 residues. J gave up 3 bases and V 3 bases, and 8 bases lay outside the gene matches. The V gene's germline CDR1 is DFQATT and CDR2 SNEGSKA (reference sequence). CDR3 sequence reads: CSASMEGAGYNSPLHF. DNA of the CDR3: TGCAGTGCTAGTATGGAGGGGGCTGGCTATAATTCACCCCTCCACTTT.

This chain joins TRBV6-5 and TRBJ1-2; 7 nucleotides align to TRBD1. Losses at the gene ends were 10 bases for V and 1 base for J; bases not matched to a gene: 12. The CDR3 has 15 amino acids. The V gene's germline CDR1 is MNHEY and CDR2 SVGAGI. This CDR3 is CATSAQGVINYGYTF. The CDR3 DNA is TGTGCCACCTCGGCCCAGGGGGTGATTAACTATGGCTACACCTTC.

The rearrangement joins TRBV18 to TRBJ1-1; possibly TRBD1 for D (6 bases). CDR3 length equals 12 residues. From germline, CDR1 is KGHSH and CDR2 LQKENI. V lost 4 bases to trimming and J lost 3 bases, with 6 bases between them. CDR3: CASSHRDTEAFF. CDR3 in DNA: TGTGCCAGCTCACACAGGGACACTGAAGCTTTCTTT. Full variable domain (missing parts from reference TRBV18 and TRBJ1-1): NAGVMQNPRHLVRRRGQEARLRCSPMKGHSHVYWYRQLPEEGLKFMVYLQKENIIDESGMPKERFSAEFPKEGPSILRIQQVVRGDSAAYFCASSHRDTEAFFGQGTRLTVV.

CDR3 region: CASSPGSHLEAFF. In nucleotides, the CDR3 is TGTGCCAGCAGCCCCGGGTCCCACCTTGAAGCTTTCTTT. The chain is built from TRBV27 and TRBJ1-1; D remains unclear. V was pared by 6 bases and J by 7 bases, with 15 bases between. The CDR3 is 13 residues long. The germline V gene has CDR1 MNHEY and CDR2 SMNVEV (reference sequence).

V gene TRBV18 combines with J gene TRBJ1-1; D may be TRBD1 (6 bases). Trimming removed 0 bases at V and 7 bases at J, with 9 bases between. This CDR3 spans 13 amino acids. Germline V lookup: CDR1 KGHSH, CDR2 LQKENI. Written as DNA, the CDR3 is TGTGCCAGCTCACCACCGGACAGCGTTGAAGCTTTCTTT. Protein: CASSPPDSVEAFF.

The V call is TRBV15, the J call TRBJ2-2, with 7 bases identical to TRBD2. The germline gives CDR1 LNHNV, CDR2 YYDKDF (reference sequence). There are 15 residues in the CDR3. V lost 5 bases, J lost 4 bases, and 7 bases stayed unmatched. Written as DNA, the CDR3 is TGTGCCACCAGCCTCGGGACGGGGGGCACCGGGGAGCTGTTTTTT. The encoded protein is CATSLGTGGTGELFF.

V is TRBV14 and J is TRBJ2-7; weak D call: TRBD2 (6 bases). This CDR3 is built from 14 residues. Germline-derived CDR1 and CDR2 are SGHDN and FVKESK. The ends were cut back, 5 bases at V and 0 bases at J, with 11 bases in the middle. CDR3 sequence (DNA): TGTGCCAGCAGCTCCCGGGACTTCTCCTACGAGCAGTACTTC. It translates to CASSSRDFSYEQYF. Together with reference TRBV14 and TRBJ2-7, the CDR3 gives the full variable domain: EAGVTQFPSHSVIEKGQTVTLRCDPISGHDNLYWYRRVMGKEIKFLLHFVKESKQDESGMPNNRFLAERTGGTYSTLKVQPAELEDSGVYFCASSSRDFSYEQYFGPGTRLTVT.

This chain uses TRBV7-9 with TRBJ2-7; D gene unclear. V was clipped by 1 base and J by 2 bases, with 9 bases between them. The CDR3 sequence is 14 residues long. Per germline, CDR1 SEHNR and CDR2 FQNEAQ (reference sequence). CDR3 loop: CASSLDARAYEQYF. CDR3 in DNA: TGTGCCAGCAGCTTAGACGCCCGAGCCTACGAGCAGTACTTC.

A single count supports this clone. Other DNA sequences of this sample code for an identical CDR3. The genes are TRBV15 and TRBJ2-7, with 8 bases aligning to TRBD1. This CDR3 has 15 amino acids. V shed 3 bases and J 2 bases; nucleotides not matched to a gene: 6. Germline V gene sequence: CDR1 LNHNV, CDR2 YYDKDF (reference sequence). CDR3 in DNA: TGTGCCACCAGCAGGAGGCAGGGGGCCCCCTACGAGCAGTACTTC. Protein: CATSRRQGAPYEQYF. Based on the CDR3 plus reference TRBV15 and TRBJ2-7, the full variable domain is DAMVIQNPRYQVTQFGKPVTLSCSQTLNHNVMYWYQQKSSQAPKLLFHYYDKDFNNEADTPDNFQSRRPNTSFCFLDIRSPGLGDTAMYLCATSRRQGAPYEQYFGPGTRLTVT.

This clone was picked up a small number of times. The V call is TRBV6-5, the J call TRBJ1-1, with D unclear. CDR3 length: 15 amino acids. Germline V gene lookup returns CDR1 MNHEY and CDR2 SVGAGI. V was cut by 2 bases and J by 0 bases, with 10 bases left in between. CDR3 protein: CASSYRQTMNTEAFF. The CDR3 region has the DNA TGTGCCAGCAGTTACCGTCAGACTATGAACACTGAAGCTTTCTTT.

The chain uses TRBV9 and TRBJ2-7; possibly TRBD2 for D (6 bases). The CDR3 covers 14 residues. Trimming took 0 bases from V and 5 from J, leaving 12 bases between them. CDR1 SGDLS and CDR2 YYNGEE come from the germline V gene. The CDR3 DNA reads TGTGCCAGCAGCGTAGAGGGAGGCCGGAACGAGCAGTACTTC. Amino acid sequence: CASSVEGGRNEQYF.

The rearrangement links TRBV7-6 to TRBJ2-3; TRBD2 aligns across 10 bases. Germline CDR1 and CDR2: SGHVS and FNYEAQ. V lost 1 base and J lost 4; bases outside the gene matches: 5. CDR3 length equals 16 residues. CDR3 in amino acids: CASSLGASGGADTQYF. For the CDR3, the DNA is TGTGCCAGCAGCTTAGGGGCTAGCGGGGGTGCAGATACGCAGTATTTT. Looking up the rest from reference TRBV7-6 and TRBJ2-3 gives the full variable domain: GAGVSQSPRYKVTKRGQDVALRCDPISGHVSLYWYRQALGQGPEFLTYFNYEAQQDKSGLPNDRFSAERPEGSISTLTIQRTEQRDSAMYRCASSLGASGGADTQYFGPGTRLTVL.

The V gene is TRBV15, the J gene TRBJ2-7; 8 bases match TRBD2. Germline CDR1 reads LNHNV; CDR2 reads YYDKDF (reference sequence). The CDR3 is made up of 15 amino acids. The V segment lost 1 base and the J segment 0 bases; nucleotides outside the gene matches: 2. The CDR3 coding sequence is TGTGCCACCAGCAGAGTGCGGGGGGCCTCCTACGAGCAGTACTTC. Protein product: CATSRVRGASYEQYF.

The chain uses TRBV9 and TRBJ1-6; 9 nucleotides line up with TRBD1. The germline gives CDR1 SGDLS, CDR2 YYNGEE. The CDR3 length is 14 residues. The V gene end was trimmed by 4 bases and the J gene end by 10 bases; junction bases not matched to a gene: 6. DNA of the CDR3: TGTGCCAGCAGCCCGCGGACAGGGGAGTCACCCCTCCACTTT. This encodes CASSPRTGESPLHF.

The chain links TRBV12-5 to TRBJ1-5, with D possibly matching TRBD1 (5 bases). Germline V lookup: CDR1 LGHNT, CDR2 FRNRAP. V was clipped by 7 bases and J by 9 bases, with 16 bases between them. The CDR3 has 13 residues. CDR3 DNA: TGTGCTAGTGCCGCCGGGGGGACGTTGCCCCAGCATTTT. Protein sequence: CASAAGGTLPQHF.